The rows below give T cell receptor beta chains drawn from one sample of a study of cytomegalovirus exposure and HLA in healthy donors. This table comes from immunoSEQ multiplex PCR, and its TCRdb copy is limited to in-frame clones, with some not included. In total, the table holds about 110,000 clones. Specimen: PBMCs. These receptor sequences come from a man aged 30-40 years in good health and CMV-seronegative. CDR3s include the opening cysteine and the closing phenylalanine or tryptophan. Each record gives: V gene, D gene, CDR3 length, J gene, CDR3 DNA, CDR3 protein. The D gene is left open where the match is weak.

v_gene: TRBV7-2
d_gene: -
len: 13
j_gene: TRBJ2-1
CDR3nt: TGTGCCAGCAGCAATCGACAGATCAATGAGCAGTTCTTC
CDR3aa: CASSNRQINEQFF

v_gene: TRBV30
d_gene: TRBD1
len: 18
j_gene: TRBJ1-1
CDR3nt: TGTGCCTGGAGCCCAACGGGACAGGGGATGATGGTAGGGACTGAAGCTTTCTTT
CDR3aa: CAWSPTGQGMMVGTEAFF

v_gene: TRBV6-4
d_gene: -
len: 13
j_gene: TRBJ1-2
CDR3nt: TGTGCCAGCAGGCCGGGACTCACCTATGGCTACACCTTC
CDR3aa: CASRPGLTYGYTF

v_gene: TRBV30
d_gene: -
len: 13
j_gene: TRBJ2-3
CDR3nt: TGTGCCTGGAGGCTAGGGGGATGGGATACGCAGTATTTT
CDR3aa: CAWRLGGWDTQYF

v_gene: TRBV2
d_gene: -
len: 15
j_gene: TRBJ2-7
CDR3nt: TGTGCCAGCAATGTTGGTGGTAGGGGGACCTACGAGCAGTACTTC
CDR3aa: CASNVGGRGTYEQYF

v_gene: TRBV5-1
d_gene: TRBD2
len: 16
j_gene: TRBJ2-3
CDR3nt: TGCGCCAGCAGCCCGACACTAGCGGGGAGCACAGATACGCAGTATTTT
CDR3aa: CASSPTLAGSTDTQYF

v_gene: TRBV10-2
d_gene: TRBD1
len: 14
j_gene: TRBJ2-5
CDR3nt: TGCGCCAGCAGTGGGGACAGGGTCCCAGAGACCCAGTACTTC
CDR3aa: CASSGDRVPETQYF

v_gene: TRBV5-8
d_gene: TRBD1
len: 15
j_gene: TRBJ1-6
CDR3nt: TGTGCCACCGGCGACAGGGGGTCGTATAATTCACCCCTCCACTTT
CDR3aa: CATGDRGSYNSPLHF

v_gene: TRBV27
d_gene: TRBD1
len: 16
j_gene: TRBJ1-4
CDR3nt: TGTGCCAGCAGACCTTCGACAGGGGCGGCTAATGAAAAACTGTTTTTT
CDR3aa: CASRPSTGAANEKLFF

v_gene: TRBV5-1
d_gene: TRBD1
len: 15
j_gene: TRBJ1-2
CDR3nt: TGCGCCAGCAGTCAATCTGGACAGGGAGCCTATGGCTACACCTTC
CDR3aa: CASSQSGQGAYGYTF

v_gene: TRBV30
d_gene: -
len: 15
j_gene: TRBJ1-4
CDR3nt: TGTGCCTGGCGACGGGGGGCAGCAACTAATGAAAAACTGTTTTTT
CDR3aa: CAWRRGAATNEKLFF

v_gene: TRBV5-1
d_gene: TRBD2
len: 15
j_gene: TRBJ2-3
CDR3nt: TGCGCCAGCAGCTTGGGCGGGGGGGCGACAGATACGCAGTATTTT
CDR3aa: CASSLGGGATDTQYF

v_gene: TRBV7-9
d_gene: TRBD1
len: 18
j_gene: TRBJ2-2
CDR3nt: TGTGCCAGCAGCTCTCCTTCCTCCGGGGACAGGAGGCCCGGGGAGCTGTTTTTT
CDR3aa: CASSSPSSGDRRPGELFF

v_gene: TRBV4-3
d_gene: -
len: 16
j_gene: TRBJ2-7
CDR3nt: TGCGCCAGCAGCCAAGTAGGTGAGGCCAAAACCTACGAGCAGTACTTC
CDR3aa: CASSQVGEAKTYEQYF